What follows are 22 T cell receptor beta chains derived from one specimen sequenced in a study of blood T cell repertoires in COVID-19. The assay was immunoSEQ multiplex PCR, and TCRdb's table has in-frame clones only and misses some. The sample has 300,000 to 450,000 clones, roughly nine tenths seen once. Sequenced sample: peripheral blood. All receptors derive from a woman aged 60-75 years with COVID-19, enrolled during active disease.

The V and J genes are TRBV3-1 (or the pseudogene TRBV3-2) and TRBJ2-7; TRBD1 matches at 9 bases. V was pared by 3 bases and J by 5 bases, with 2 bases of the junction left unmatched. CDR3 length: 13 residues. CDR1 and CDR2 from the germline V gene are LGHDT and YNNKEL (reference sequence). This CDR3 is CASSHRTGDEQYF. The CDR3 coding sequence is TGTGCCAGCAGCCACCGGACAGGGGACGAGCAGTACTTC.

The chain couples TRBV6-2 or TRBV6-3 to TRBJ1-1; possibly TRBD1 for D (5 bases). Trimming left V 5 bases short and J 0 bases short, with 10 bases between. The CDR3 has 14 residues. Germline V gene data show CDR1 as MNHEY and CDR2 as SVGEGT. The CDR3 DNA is TGTGCCAGCAGTAACCACAGGATGAACACTGAAGCTTTCTTT. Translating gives CASSNHRMNTEAFF.

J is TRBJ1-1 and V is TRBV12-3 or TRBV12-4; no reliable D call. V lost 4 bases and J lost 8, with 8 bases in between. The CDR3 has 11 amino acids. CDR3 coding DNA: TGTGCCAGCAGTTCATTGTCCGAAGCTTTCTTT. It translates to CASSSLSEAFF.

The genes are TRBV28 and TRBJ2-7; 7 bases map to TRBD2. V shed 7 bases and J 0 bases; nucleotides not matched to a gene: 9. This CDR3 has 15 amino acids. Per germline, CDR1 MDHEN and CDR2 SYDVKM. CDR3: CASNSGGSSSYEQYF. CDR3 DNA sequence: TGTGCCAGCAACTCCGGGGGGTCTTCCTCCTACGAGCAGTACTTC.

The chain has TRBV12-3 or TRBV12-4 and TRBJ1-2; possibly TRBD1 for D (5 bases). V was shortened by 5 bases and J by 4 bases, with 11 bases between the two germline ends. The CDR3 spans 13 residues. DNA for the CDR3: TGTGCCAGCAGTCTTCAGGGTCGCTATGGCTACACCTTC. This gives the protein CASSLQGRYGYTF.

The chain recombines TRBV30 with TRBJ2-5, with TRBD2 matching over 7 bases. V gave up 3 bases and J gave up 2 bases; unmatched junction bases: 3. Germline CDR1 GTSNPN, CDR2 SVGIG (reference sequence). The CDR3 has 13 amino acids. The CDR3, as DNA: TGTGCCTGGAGACGCGGGAGTCAAGAGACCCAGTACTTC. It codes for CAWRRGSQETQYF.

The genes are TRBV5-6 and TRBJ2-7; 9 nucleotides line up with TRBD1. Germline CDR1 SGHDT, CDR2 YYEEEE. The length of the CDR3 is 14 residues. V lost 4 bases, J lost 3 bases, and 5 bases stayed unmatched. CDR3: CASSPTGGYYEQYF. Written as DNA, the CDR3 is TGTGCCAGCAGCCCAACAGGGGGCTACTACGAGCAGTACTTC.

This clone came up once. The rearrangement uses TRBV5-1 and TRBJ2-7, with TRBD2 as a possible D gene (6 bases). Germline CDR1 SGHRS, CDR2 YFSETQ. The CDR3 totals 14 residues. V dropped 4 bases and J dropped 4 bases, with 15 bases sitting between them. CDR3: CASSAPAREYEQYF. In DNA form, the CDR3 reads TGCGCCAGCAGCGCGCCCGCGCGGGAATACGAGCAGTACTTC.

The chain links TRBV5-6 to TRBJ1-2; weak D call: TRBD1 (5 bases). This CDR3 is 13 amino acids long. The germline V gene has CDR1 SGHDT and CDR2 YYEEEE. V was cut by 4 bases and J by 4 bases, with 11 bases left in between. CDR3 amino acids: CASSGGGGYGYTF. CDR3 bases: TGTGCCAGCAGCGGGGGAGGAGGCTATGGCTACACCTTC.

In nucleotides, the CDR3 is TGTGCCAGCAGCCTCTTTGGTGGACAGATTCAGCCCCAGCATTTT. Its translation: CASSLFGGQIQPQHF. The V call is TRBV6-5, the J call TRBJ1-5; D may be TRBD1 (6 bases). Germline lookup yields CDR1 MNHEY and CDR2 SVGAGI. This CDR3 region has 15 residues. V lost 6 bases and J lost 6, with 18 bases in between.

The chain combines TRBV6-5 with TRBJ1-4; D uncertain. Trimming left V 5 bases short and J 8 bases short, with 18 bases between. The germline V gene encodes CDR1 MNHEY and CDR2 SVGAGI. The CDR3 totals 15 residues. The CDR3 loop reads CASSLNRDPREKLFF. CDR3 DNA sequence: TGTGCCAGCAGTCTAAACCGGGATCCAAGGGAAAAACTGTTTTTT.

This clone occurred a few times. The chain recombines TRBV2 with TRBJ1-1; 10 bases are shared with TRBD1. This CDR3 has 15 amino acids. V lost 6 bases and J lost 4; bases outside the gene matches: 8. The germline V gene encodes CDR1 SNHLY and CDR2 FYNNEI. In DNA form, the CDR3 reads TGTGCCAGCAGGGACCGACAGGGGGCGGTCACTGAAGCTTTCTTT. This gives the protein CASRDRQGAVTEAFF.

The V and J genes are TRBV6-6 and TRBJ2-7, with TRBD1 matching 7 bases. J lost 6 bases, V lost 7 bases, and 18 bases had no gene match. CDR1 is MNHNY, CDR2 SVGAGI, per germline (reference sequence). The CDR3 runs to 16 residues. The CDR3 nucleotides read TGTGCCAGCACCGATACCGACAGGGAAGGGATCGGCGAGCAGTACTTC. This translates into CASTDTDREGIGEQYF.

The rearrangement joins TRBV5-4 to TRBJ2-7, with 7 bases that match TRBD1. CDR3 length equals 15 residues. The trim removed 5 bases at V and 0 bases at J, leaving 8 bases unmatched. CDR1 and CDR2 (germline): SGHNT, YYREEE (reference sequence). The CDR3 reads CASSLGQDFSYEQYF. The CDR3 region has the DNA TGTGCCAGCAGTTTAGGACAGGATTTCTCCTACGAGCAGTACTTC.

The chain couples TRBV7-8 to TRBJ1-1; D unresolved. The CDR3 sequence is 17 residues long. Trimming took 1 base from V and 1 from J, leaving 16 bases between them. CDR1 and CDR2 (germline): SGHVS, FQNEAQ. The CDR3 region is CASSLEAELRKNTEAFF. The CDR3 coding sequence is TGTGCCAGCAGCTTAGAGGCCGAGCTGAGGAAGAACACTGAAGCTTTCTTT.

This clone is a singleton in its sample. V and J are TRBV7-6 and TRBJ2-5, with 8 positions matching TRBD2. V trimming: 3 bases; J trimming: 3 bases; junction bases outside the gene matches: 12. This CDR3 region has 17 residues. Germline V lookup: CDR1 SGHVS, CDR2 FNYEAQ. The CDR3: CASSFRAGGPLKETQYF. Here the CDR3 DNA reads TGTGCCAGCAGCTTTCGGGCGGGGGGACCCCTCAAAGAGACCCAGTACTTC.

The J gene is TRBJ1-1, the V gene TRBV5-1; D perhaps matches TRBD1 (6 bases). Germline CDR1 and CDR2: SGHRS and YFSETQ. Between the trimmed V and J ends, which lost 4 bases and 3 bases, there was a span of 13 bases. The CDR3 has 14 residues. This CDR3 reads CASSPQGLYTEAFF. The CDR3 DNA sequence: TGCGCCAGCAGCCCCCAGGGGCTGTACACTGAAGCTTTCTTT.

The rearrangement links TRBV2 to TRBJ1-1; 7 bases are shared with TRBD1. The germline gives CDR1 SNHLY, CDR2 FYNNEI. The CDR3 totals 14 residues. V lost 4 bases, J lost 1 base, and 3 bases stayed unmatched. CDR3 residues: CASSVQGGNTEAFF. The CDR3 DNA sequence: TGTGCCAGCAGTGTGCAGGGGGGGAACACTGAAGCTTTCTTT.

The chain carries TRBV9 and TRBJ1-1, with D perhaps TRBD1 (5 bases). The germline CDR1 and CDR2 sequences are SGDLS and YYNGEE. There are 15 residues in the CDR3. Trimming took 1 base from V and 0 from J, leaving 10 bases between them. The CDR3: CASSVMPGMNTEAFF. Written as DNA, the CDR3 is TGTGCCAGCAGCGTAATGCCAGGGATGAACACTGAAGCTTTCTTT.

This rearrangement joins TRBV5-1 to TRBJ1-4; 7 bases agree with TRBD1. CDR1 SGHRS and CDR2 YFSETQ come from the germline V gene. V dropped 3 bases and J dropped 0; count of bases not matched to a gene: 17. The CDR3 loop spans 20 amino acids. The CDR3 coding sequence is TGCGCCAGCAGCTCTACAACAGGGGATTTCGGGAGAACAACTAATGAAAAACTGTTTTTT. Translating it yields CASSSTTGDFGRTTNEKLFF.

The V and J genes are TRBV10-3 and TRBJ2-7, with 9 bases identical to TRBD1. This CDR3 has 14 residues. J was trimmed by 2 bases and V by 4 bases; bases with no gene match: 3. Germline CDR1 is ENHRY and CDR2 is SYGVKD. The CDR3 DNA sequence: TGTGCCATCAGTGGGGGACAGGGACCCTACGAGCAGTACTTC. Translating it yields CAISGGQGPYEQYF.

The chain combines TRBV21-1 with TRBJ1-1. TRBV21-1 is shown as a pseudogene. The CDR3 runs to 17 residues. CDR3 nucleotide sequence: TGTGCCAGCAGTTTTAAGAACAGTCGATCGGAGGACACTGAAGCTTTCTTT. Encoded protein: CASSFKNSRSEDTEAFF.